This T cell receptor (beta chain) was documented in a study of early T cells in non-severe SARS-CoV-2 infection. As for the study in general: Chains were unpaired, as sequencing was done on bulk RNA from unsorted whole blood. Study conclusions and caveats: VDJdb-based matching was biased toward anti-spike CD8 responses and missed private and CD4 specificities.

As to this clonotype: The antigen remains undetermined.

Individual cDNA molecules received unique molecular identifiers. MiXCR, run by TCRdb on the 5' RACE reads, gives a single entry per CDR3 protein. Of about 59,000 distinct CDR3 sequences listed, around 14% are singletons. Here the sequenced sample was whole blood, taken at baseline. This receptor was obtained from an adult who was a healthcare worker with PCR-confirmed SARS-CoV-2 infection or an uninfected control (not recorded which).

CDR3 sequence reads: CSARQGSNSPLHF. In DNA form, the CDR3 reads TGCAGTGCCAGACAGGGTAGTAATTCACCCCTCCACTTT. The gene calls are TRBV20-1 and TRBJ1-6, with TRBD1 identical over 7 bases. This CDR3 region has 13 residues. The J segment lost 6 bases and the V segment lost 6 bases, leaving 5 bases of the junction unmatched. Per germline, CDR1 DFQATT and CDR2 SNEGSKA (reference sequence).